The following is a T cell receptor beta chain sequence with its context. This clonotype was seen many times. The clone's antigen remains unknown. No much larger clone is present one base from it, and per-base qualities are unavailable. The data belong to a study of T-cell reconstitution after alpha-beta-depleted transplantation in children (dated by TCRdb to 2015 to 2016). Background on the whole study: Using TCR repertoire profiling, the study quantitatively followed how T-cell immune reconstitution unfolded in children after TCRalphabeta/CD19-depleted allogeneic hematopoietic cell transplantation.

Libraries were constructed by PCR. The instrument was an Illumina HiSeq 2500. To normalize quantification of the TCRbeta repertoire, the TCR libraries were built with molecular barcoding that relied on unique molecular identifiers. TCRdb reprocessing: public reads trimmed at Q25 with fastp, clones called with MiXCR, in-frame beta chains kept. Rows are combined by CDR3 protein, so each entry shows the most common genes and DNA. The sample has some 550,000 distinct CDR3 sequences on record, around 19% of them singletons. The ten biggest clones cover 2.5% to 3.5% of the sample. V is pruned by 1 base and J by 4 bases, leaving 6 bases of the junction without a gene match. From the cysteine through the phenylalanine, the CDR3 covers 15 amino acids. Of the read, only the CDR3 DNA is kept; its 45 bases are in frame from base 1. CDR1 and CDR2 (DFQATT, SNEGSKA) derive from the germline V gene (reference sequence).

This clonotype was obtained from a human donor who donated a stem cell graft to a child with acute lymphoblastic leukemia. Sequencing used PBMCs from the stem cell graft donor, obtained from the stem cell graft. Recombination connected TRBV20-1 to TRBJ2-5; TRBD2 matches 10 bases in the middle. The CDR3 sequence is CSARVLAGRSETQYF. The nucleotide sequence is TGCAGTGCTAGAGTACTAGCGGGAAGGTCAGAGACCCAGTACTTC.